This T cell receptor (beta chain) was recorded in a study of T cells in Graves' hyperthyroidism and ophthalmopathy. Germline values: CDR1 KGHDR, CDR2 SFDVKD. CDR3 length: 14 amino acids. V was trimmed by 3 bases and J by 4 bases, leaving 11 bases between them. Study-level results: Classification by a 13 V-J model distinguished ophthalmopathy from stable hyperthyroidism.

Amplification yielded TCR beta CDR3 regions, with RNA transcripts as the source. Researchers ran a first-round RT-PCR on the TCR CDR3 using the HTBI primer set. One entry per CDR3 protein results from TCRdb running MiXCR on the multiplex PCR reads. The sample contains around 600,000 distinct CDR3 sequences, about 45% of which appear only once. Note on this clonotype: The antigen remains undetermined.

This chain links TRBV24-1 with TRBJ1-2; D gene unclear. The sequenced material came from peripheral blood or thyroid tissue (not recorded which). This receptor was obtained from an adult man with Graves' disease, either hyperthyroidism or ophthalmopathy (not recorded which). As DNA, the CDR3 is TGTGCCACCAGTGATCCGGGTATAGTCTATGGCTACACCTTC. This sequence encodes CATSDPGIVYGYTF.